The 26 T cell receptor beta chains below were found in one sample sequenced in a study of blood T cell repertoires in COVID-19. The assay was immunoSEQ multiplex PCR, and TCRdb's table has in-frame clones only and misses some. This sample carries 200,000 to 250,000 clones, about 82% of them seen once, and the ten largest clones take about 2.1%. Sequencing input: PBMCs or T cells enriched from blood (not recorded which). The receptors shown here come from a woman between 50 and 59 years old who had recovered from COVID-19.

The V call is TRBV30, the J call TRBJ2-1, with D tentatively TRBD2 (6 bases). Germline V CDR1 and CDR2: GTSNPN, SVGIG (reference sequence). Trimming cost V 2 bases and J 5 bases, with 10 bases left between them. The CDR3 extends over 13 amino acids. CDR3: CAWSRWGDNEQFF. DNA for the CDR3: TGTGCCTGGAGTAGGTGGGGGGACAATGAGCAGTTCTTC.

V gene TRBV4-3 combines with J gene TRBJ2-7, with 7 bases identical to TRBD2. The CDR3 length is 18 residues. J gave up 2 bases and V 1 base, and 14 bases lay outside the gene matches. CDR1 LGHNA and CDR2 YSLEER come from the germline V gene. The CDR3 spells CASSQGSPGAGRPYEQYF. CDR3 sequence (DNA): TGCGCCAGCAGCCAAGGTTCCCCGGGAGCGGGGCGTCCCTACGAGCAGTACTTC.

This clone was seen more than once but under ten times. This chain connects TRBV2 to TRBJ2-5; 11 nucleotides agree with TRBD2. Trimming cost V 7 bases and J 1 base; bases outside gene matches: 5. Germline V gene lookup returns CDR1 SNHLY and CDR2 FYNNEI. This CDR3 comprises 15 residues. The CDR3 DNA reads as TGTGCCAGCACCCTAGCGGGAGGCCCCCAAGAGACCCAGTACTTC. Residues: CASTLAGGPQETQYF.

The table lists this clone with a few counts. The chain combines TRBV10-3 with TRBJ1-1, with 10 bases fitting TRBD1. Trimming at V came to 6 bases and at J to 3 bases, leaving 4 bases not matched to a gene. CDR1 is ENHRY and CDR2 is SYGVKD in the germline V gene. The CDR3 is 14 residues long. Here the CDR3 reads CAISRQGADTEAFF. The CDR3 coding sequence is TGTGCCATCAGCCGACAGGGGGCGGACACTGAAGCTTTCTTT.

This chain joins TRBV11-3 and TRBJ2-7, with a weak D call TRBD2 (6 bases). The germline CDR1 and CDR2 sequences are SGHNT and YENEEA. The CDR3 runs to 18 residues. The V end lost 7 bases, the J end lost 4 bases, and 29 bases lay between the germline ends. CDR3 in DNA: TGTGCCAGCACCCAAAACAGGCGGGAAAGGGGAGAGTTGTACGAGCAGTACTTC. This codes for CASTQNRRERGELYEQYF. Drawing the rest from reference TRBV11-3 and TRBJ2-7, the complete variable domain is EAGVVQSPRYKIIEKKQPVAFWCNPISGHNTLYWYLQNLGQGPELLIRYENEEAVDDSQLPKDRFSAERLKGVDSTLKIQPAELGDSAVYLCASTQNRRERGELYEQYFGPGTRLTVT.

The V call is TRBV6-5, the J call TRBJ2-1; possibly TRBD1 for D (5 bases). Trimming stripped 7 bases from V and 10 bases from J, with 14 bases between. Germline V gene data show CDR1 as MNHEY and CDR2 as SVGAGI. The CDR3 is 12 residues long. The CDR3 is CASTAIGHEQFF. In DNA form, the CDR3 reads TGTGCCAGCACCGCGATCGGACACGAGCAGTTCTTC.

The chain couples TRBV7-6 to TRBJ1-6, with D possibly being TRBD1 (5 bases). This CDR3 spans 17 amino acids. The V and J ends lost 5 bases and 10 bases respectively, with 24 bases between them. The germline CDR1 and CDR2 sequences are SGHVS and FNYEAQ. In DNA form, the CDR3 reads TGTGCCAGCAGCCGGGGGGGGACCGGGCAACGGAAGTCACCCCTCCACTTT. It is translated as CASSRGGTGQRKSPLHF.

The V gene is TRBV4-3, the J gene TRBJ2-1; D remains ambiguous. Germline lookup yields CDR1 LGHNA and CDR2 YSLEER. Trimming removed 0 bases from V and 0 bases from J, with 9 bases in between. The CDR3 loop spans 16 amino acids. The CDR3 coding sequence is TGCGCCAGCAGCCAAGATTGGGCTTTCTCCTACAATGAGCAGTTCTTC. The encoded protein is CASSQDWAFSYNEQFF.

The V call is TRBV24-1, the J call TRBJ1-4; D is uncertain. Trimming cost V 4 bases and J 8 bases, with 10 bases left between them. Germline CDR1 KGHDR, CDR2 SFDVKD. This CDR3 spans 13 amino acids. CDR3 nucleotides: TGTGCCACCAGTGAGGAGGGTGGGGAAAAACTGTTTTTT. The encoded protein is CATSEEGGEKLFF.

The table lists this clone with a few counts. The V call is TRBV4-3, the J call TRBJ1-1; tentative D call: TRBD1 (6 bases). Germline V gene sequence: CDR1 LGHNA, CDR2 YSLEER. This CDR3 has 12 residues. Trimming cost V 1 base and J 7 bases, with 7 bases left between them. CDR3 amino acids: CASSQVRGEAFF. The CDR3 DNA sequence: TGCGCCAGCAGCCAAGTCAGGGGTGAAGCTTTCTTT.

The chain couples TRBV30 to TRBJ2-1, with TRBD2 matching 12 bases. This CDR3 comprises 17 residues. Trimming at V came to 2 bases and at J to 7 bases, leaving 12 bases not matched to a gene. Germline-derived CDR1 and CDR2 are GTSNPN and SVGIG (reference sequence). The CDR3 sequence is CAWSRSRTSGVMNEQFF. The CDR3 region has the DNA TGTGCCTGGAGTCGTTCTCGGACTAGCGGGGTAATGAATGAGCAGTTCTTC.

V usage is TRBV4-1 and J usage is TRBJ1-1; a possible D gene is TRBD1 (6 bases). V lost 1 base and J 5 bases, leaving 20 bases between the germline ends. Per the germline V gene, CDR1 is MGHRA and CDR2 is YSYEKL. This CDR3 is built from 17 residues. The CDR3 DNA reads TGCGCCAGCAGCCAAGTTGGTTGGGGGACACCCAATACTGAAGCTTTCTTT. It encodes CASSQVGWGTPNTEAFF.

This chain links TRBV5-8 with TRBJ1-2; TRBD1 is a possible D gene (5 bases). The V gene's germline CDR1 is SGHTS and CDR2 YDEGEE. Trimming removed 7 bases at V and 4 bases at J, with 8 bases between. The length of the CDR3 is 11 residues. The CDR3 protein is CASWDFYGYTF. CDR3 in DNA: TGTGCCAGCTGGGACTTCTATGGCTACACCTTC.

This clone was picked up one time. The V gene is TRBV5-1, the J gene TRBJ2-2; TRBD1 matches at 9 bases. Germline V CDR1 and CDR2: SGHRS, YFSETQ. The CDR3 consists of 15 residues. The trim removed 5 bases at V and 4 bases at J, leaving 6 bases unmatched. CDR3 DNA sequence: TGCGCCAGCAGTCCCGGGACAGGGATCACCGGGGAGCTGTTTTTT. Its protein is CASSPGTGITGELFF.

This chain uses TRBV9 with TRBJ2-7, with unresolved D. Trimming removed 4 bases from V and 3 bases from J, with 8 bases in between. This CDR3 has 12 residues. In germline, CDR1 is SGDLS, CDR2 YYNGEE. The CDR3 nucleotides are TGTGCCAGCAGCCCTAATATCTACGAGCAGTACTTC. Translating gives CASSPNIYEQYF. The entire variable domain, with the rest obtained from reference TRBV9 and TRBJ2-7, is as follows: DSGVTQTPKHLITATGQRVTLRCSPRSGDLSVYWYQQSLDQGLQFLIQYYNGEERAKGNILERFSAQQFPDLHSELNLSSLELGDSALYFCASSPNIYEQYFGPGTRLTVT.

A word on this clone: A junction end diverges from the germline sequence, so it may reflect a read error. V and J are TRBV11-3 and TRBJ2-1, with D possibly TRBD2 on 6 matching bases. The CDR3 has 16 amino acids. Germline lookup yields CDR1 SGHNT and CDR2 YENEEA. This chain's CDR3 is CASSLEGTSSYNEQFF. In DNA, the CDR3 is TGTGCCAGCAGCCTAGAGGGGACTTCCTCCTACAATGAGCAGTTCTTC.

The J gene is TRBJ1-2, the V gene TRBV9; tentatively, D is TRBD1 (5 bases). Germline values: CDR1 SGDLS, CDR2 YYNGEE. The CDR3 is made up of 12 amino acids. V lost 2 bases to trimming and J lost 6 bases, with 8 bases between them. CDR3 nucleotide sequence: TGTGCCAGCAGCGTTCAGGGTGATGGCTACACCTTC. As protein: CASSVQGDGYTF.

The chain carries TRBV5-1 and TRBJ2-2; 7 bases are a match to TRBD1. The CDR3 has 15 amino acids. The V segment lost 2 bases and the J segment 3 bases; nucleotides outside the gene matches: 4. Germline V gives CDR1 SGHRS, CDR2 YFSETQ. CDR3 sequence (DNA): TGCGCCAGCAGCTTAGGGACAGCGGACACCGGGGAGCTGTTTTTT. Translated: CASSLGTADTGELFF.

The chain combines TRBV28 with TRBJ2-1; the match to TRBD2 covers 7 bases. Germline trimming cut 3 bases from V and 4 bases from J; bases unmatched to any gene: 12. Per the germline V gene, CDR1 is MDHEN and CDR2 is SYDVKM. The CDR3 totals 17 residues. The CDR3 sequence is CASSLVGGEGIYNEQFF. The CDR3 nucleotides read TGTGCCAGCAGTTTGGTGGGAGGGGAGGGAATTTACAATGAGCAGTTCTTC.

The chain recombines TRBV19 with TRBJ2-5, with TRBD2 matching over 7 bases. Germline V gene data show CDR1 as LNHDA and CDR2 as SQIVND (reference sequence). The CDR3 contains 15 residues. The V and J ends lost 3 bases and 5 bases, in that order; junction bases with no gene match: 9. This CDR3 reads CASSIWGRVGETQYF. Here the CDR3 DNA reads TGTGCCAGTAGTATTTGGGGGAGGGTCGGGGAGACCCAGTACTTC.

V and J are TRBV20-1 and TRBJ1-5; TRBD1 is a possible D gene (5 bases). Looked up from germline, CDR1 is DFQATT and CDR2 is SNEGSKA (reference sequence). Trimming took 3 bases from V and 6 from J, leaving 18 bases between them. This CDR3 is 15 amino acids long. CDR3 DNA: TGCAGTGCTAGTCTGGGGCGGCAGGGCGGTCAGCCCCAGCATTTT. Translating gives CSASLGRQGGQPQHF.

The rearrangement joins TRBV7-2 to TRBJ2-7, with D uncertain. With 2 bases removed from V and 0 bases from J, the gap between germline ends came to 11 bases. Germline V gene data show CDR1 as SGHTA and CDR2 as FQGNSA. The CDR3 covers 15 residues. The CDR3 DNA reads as TGTGCCAGCAGCTTAAGAGTCTGGAGCTCCTACGAGCAGTACTTC. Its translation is CASSLRVWSSYEQYF.

In nucleotides, the CDR3 is TGTGCCAGTACTGGACAGGGCGGGCAGCCCCAGCATTTT. It specifies CASTGQGGQPQHF. The chain has TRBV19 and TRBJ1-5, with 8 bases that match TRBD1. The V segment lost 7 bases and the J segment 7 bases; nucleotides outside the gene matches: 6. Germline values: CDR1 LNHDA, CDR2 SQIVND (reference sequence). This CDR3 is 13 amino acids long.

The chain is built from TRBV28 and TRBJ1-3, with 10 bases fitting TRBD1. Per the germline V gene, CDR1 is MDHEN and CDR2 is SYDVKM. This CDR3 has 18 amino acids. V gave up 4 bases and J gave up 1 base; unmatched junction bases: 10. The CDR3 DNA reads TGTGCCAGCAGTTCCCGGTACCGGGACAGGGGATCTGGAAACACCATATATTTT. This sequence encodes CASSSRYRDRGSGNTIYF.

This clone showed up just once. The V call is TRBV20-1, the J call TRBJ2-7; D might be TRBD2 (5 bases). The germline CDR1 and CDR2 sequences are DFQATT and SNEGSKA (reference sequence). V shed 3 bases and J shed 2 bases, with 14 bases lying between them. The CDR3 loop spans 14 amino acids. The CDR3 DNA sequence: TGCAGTGCTAGTAAGCCAAGCGGCCCCTACGAGCAGTACTTC. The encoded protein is CSASKPSGPYEQYF.

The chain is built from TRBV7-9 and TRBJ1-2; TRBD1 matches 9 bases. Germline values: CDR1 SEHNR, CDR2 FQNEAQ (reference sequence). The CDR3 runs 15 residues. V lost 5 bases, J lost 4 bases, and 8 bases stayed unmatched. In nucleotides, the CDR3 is TGTGCCAGCAGCCCATCCGGGACAGGGACCTATGGCTACACCTTC. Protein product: CASSPSGTGTYGYTF.